Presented here are 9 T cell receptor beta chains from one specimen sequenced in a study of blood T cell repertoires in COVID-19. TCRdb keeps only in-frame clones here, not all; method: immunoSEQ multiplex PCR. The sample comprises about 220,000 clones, roughly 89% of which are singletons, and roughly 2.3% rests with the top ten. What was sequenced was peripheral blood. The source is a man aged 25-40 years who had recovered from COVID-19.

This clone occurred a few times. The chain joins TRBV4-2 to TRBJ1-5; D is unresolved. Germline CDR1 reads LGHNA; CDR2 reads YNFKEQ. The CDR3 is 13 amino acids. Trimming removed 0 bases from V and 9 bases from J, with 9 bases in between. Here the CDR3 reads CASSQELSGPQHF. In nucleotides, the CDR3 is TGTGCCAGCAGCCAAGAACTGAGTGGGCCCCAGCATTTT.

The rearrangement uses TRBV15 and TRBJ2-3; D unclear. Germline-derived CDR1 and CDR2 are LNHNV and YYDKDF (reference sequence). Deletions cut 0 bases from V and 1 base from J, with 5 bases between. The CDR3 is made up of 14 amino acids. The CDR3: CATSRDRGTDTQYF. The CDR3 nucleotides are TGTGCCACCAGCAGAGATCGAGGCACAGATACGCAGTATTTT. Full variable domain (outside the CDR3, taken from reference TRBV15 and TRBJ2-3): DAMVIQNPRYQVTQFGKPVTLSCSQTLNHNVMYWYQQKSSQAPKLLFHYYDKDFNNEADTPDNFQSRRPNTSFCFLDIRSPGLGDTAMYLCATSRDRGTDTQYFGPGTRLTVL.

This sequence joins TRBV10-3 and TRBJ2-3, with a tentative D call TRBD1 (5 bases). The CDR3 has 18 amino acids. CDR1 and CDR2 (germline): ENHRY, SYGVKD. Trimming removed 0 bases at V and 0 bases at J, with 16 bases between. The CDR3, as DNA: TGTGCCATCAGTGAGTCGACGGTCAGGGTCTCTAGCACAGATACGCAGTATTTT. Its translation: CAISESTVRVSSTDTQYF.

J is TRBJ2-2 and V is TRBV7-6; possibly TRBD2 for D (6 bases). V was cut by 5 bases and J by 2 bases, with 9 bases left in between. This CDR3 contains 14 residues. From germline, CDR1 is SGHVS and CDR2 FNYEAQ. CDR3: CASSQGLNTGELFF. CDR3 sequence (DNA): TGTGCCAGCAGCCAGGGACTTAACACCGGGGAGCTGTTTTTT.

This clone appeared once. The J gene is TRBJ2-1, the V gene TRBV20-1; no clear D. CDR3 size: 14 residues. The germline V gene encodes CDR1 DFQATT and CDR2 SNEGSKA (reference sequence). V was cut by 3 bases and J by 0 bases, with 9 bases left in between. The CDR3 sequence: CSASLRSSYNEQFF. The CDR3 DNA reads TGCAGTGCTAGTTTGCGGAGCTCCTACAATGAGCAGTTCTTC.

J is TRBJ1-1 and V is TRBV4-1; TRBD1 might be the D (6 bases). The CDR3 totals 16 residues. Trimming cost V 0 bases and J 10 bases, with 21 bases left between them. Germline CDR1 reads MGHRA; CDR2 reads YSYEKL. In nucleotides, the CDR3 is TGCGCCAGCAGCCAAGATGGACAGAAAAGTGGATTGATAGCTTTCTTT. Protein sequence: CASSQDGQKSGLIAFF.

The chain uses TRBV19 and TRBJ1-3; D might be TRBD1 (5 bases). Germline V lookup: CDR1 LNHDA, CDR2 SQIVND (reference sequence). This CDR3 comprises 15 residues. Trimming shortened V by 4 bases and J by 2 bases, and 12 bases separated the two germline ends. The CDR3 spells CASSTSGGTGNTIYF. The CDR3, as DNA: TGTGCCAGTAGTACCTCCGGGGGTACTGGAAACACCATATATTTT.

There are a few counts of this clone. Other DNA sequences within the sample encode an identical CDR3. The chain recombines TRBV25-1 with TRBJ1-1; 9 bases map to TRBD1. This CDR3 spans 14 amino acids. Per germline, CDR1 MGHDK and CDR2 SYGVNS. Trimming cost V 9 bases and J 4 bases; bases outside gene matches: 9. The CDR3 region has the DNA TGTGCCAGTTCCGGGACAGGGAGGGGCACTGAAGCTTTCTTT. Protein product: CASSGTGRGTEAFF.

This clone was counted once. This chain joins TRBV7-9 and TRBJ1-4; 7 positions match TRBD1. The CDR3 is 16 residues long. V shed 5 bases, J shed 5 bases, and the junction held 11 bases outside the gene matches. Germline CDR1 is SEHNR and CDR2 is FQNEAQ (reference sequence). The CDR3 DNA reads as TGTGCCAGCAGCCGGGTCGGACAGGACCTAAATGAAAAACTGTTTTTT. Protein product: CASSRVGQDLNEKLFF.